Below are 14 T cell receptor beta chains sequenced from a single sample in a study of control samples from healthy donors and cancer patients. TCRdb's table, derived via immunoSEQ multiplex PCR, lists solely in-frame clones and lacks some. The sample has tens of thousands of clones, 88% seen once. Sequencing was carried out using PBMCs. Every receptor here comes from a woman aged 55-70 years with head and neck cancer.

This chain joins TRBV6-2 or TRBV6-3 and TRBJ1-1; D is undetermined. The germline V gene has CDR1 MNHEY and CDR2 SVGEGT. CDR3 size: 14 residues. With 4 bases removed from V and 4 bases from J, the gap between germline ends came to 13 bases. DNA for the CDR3: TGTGCCAGCAGTTCCCTTTCTCCTTTCACTGAAGCTTTCTTT. Translating it yields CASSSLSPFTEAFF.

The CDR3 here is CASSSRDSPILEAFF. The CDR3 nucleotides read TGTGCCAGCAGCTCGCGTGACAGCCCTATACTTGAAGCTTTCTTT. The genes are TRBV9 and TRBJ1-1; TRBD1 is a possible D gene (5 bases). Trimming shortened V by 4 bases and J by 7 bases, and 20 bases separated the two germline ends. CDR1 and CDR2 (germline): SGDLS, YYNGEE. The CDR3 runs 15 residues.

This rearrangement joins TRBV15 to TRBJ2-7; D possibly corresponds to TRBD1 (6 bases). The V gene's germline CDR1 is LNHNV and CDR2 YYDKDF (reference sequence). The V end was cut by 6 bases, the J end by 4 bases, with 19 bases between. The CDR3 extends over 15 amino acids. The CDR3 here is CATRLQGSRAYEQYF. CDR3 bases: TGTGCCACCAGATTACAGGGTTCCCGGGCGTACGAGCAGTACTTC.

The V call is TRBV5-1, the J call TRBJ2-1, with 9 bases identical to TRBD2. CDR1 and CDR2 (germline): SGHRS, YFSETQ. CDR3 length: 18 residues. With V trimmed by 9 bases and J by 3 bases, 19 bases remained unmatched. CDR3 sequence: CATAPQVGSGSGYNEQFF. The CDR3 bases are TGCGCCACCGCACCCCAGGTGGGTAGCGGGAGTGGCTACAATGAGCAGTTCTTC.

The rearrangement uses TRBV27 and TRBJ2-2; D is undetermined. The germline V gene encodes CDR1 MNHEY and CDR2 SMNVEV (reference sequence). V dropped 3 bases and J dropped 5 bases, with 16 bases sitting between them. The CDR3 has 16 residues. The DNA for the CDR3 is TGTGCCAGCAGTTTCCTCCGGAGCCCCAGGACCGGGGAGCTGTTTTTT. Its translation: CASSFLRSPRTGELFF.

This chain connects TRBV19 to TRBJ2-2; tentative D call: TRBD2 (8 bases). Trimming removed 10 bases from V and 0 bases from J, with 15 bases in between. The CDR3 has 15 amino acids. Germline loops: CDR1 LNHDA, CDR2 SQIVND (reference sequence). CDR3 residues: CATRGGTANTGELFF. CDR3 in DNA: TGTGCCACACGGGGGGGGACAGCGAACACCGGGGAGCTGTTTTTT.

The chain has TRBV7-3 and TRBJ2-7; 12 nucleotides agree with TRBD1. With 0 bases clipped from V and 7 bases from J, the junction kept 10 bases outside the gene matches. Germline CDR1 and CDR2: SGHTA and FQGTGA. This CDR3 is 17 amino acids long. CDR3 sequence reads: CASSLTSLGQGASEQYF. CDR3 nucleotides: TGTGCCAGCAGCTTAACGTCCCTGGGACAGGGGGCGAGTGAGCAGTACTTC.

The chain joins TRBV7-6 to TRBJ2-1; 7 bases align to TRBD2. The CDR3 loop spans 17 amino acids. The J segment lost 4 bases and the V segment lost 1 base, leaving 10 bases of the junction unmatched. Germline V CDR1 and CDR2: SGHVS, FNYEAQ. As DNA, the CDR3 is TGTGCCAGCAGCTTAGGTTTGGGGGAGGGACGGTACAATGAGCAGTTCTTC. The encoded protein is CASSLGLGEGRYNEQFF.

The J gene is TRBJ2-1, the V gene TRBV24-1; D uncertain. Trimming stripped 4 bases from V and 10 bases from J, with 16 bases between. The CDR3 has 14 amino acids. Germline CDR1 KGHDR, CDR2 SFDVKD. The DNA of the CDR3 is TGTGCCACCAGTGACTTTGGATCGTCTTCAGAGCAGTTCTTC. This gives the protein CATSDFGSSSEQFF.

This clone came up once. This chain uses TRBV18 with TRBJ2-1; the match to TRBD1 covers 7 bases. This CDR3 spans 15 amino acids. The V and J ends lost 3 bases and 4 bases, in that order; junction bases with no gene match: 6. Per germline, CDR1 KGHSH and CDR2 LQKENI. The CDR3 DNA follows: TGTGCCAGCTCACCGGGGACAGACCCATACAATGAGCAGTTCTTC. Translating gives CASSPGTDPYNEQFF. Supplemented by reference TRBV18 and TRBJ2-1, the full variable domain reads NAGVMQNPRHLVRRRGQEARLRCSPMKGHSHVYWYRQLPEEGLKFMVYLQKENIIDESGMPKERFSAEFPKEGPSILRIQQVVRGDSAAYFCASSPGTDPYNEQFFGPGTRLTVL.

The J gene is TRBJ2-7, the V gene TRBV5-6; tentative D call: TRBD2 (5 bases). Germline V CDR1 and CDR2: SGHDT, YYEEEE. Deletions cut 5 bases from V and 3 bases from J, with 15 bases between. This CDR3 region has 14 residues. CDR3 loop: CASSHLFRGYEQYF. The CDR3 nucleotides read TGTGCCAGCAGTCATCTCTTCCGGGGCTACGAGCAGTACTTC.

The rearrangement joins TRBV7-9 to TRBJ1-1, with TRBD1 identical over 8 bases. Trimming removed 0 bases from V and 4 bases from J; junction bases left unmatched: 4. CDR1 and CDR2 from the germline V gene are SEHNR and FQNEAQ (reference sequence). The CDR3 has 15 residues. Written as DNA, the CDR3 is TGTGCCAGCAGCTTAGCTCCCCAGGGGGCCACTGAAGCTTTCTTT. Translation: CASSLAPQGATEAFF.

V usage is TRBV27 and J usage is TRBJ1-1; D is unresolved. CDR1 is MNHEY and CDR2 is SMNVEV in the germline V gene (reference sequence). Trimming removed 5 bases from V and 6 bases from J, with 22 bases in between. CDR3 size: 16 residues. The CDR3, as DNA: TGTGCCAGCAGTCACTCCACCCTTACGGGTGAGGCTGAAGCTTTCTTT. Protein sequence: CASSHSTLTGEAEAFF.

V and J are TRBV27 and TRBJ2-3, with TRBD2 matching 9 bases. V trimming: 3 bases; J trimming: 0 bases; junction bases outside the gene matches: 7. The V gene's germline CDR1 is MNHEY and CDR2 SMNVEV (reference sequence). This CDR3 has 17 amino acids. CDR3: CASSFGPTSGSTDTQYF. Here the CDR3 DNA reads TGTGCCAGCAGTTTCGGCCCGACTAGCGGAAGCACAGATACGCAGTATTTT.